This T cell receptor beta chain was obtained from a study of CD8 T cells in Susac syndrome. Study-level background: Sequencing included Susac syndrome patients, about six of them with active disease and roughly 8 in remission.

This clonotype has only one observation. The ends were cut back, 3 bases at V and 1 base at J, with 10 bases in the middle. There are 14 residues in the CDR3. Per germline, CDR1 SGHTA and CDR2 FQGNSA. Roughly 0.45 to 1 ug RNA was reverse transcribed with random hexamers. TCRdb ran MiXCR on the immunoSEQ multiplex PCR reads and lists one entry per CDR3 protein. The data show under 250,000 distinct CDR3 sequences, over 90% seen once. Specimen: CD4+ T cells from PBMCs. This clonotype was sampled from a human donor with Susac syndrome. The rearrangement joins TRBV7-2 to TRBJ2-7, with a possible D match to TRBD2 (7 bases). DNA for the CDR3: TGTGCCAGCAGCTTCGGGGGGCTATCCTACGAGCAGTACTTC. Translated: CASSFGGLSYEQYF.